Presented here are 15 T cell receptor beta chains from one specimen sequenced in a study of T cells expressing NK-cell markers. TCRdb re-called the 5' RACE reads; every CDR3 protein appears as one record, without DNA. The sample yields roughly 300,000 distinct CDR3 sequences, of which the top ten take up roughly 4.2%. Sequenced material: blood T cells: a sorted CD56 or NKG2C T cell subset, CD4+ or CD8+ T cells, or bulk PBMC T cells (not recorded which). Receptors were obtained from a woman aged 18 to 75 in good health.

This rearrangement joins TRBV3-1 to TRBJ2-5; TCRdb's D gene call, TRBD2, goes unchecked for lack of DNA. CDR3 length: 16 residues. Germline V gene lookup returns CDR1 LGHDT and CDR2 YNNKEL (reference sequence). CDR3 sequence: CASSQDGGQVPETQYF.

The rearrangement joins TRBV28 to TRBJ1-5. This CDR3 comprises 13 residues. The germline CDR1 and CDR2 sequences are MDHEN and SYDVKM. The CDR3 reads CASSSRGGQPQHF.

The V and J genes are TRBV6-5 and TRBJ2-1; TCRdb indicates TRBD2, and absent DNA this call remains unverified. CDR1 and CDR2 from the germline V gene are MNHEY and SVGAGI. This CDR3 region has 16 residues. The CDR3 reads CASSYSSGGKAGEQFF.

The chain joins TRBV6-5 to TRBJ2-2. CDR3 length: 11 amino acids. Germline-derived CDR1 and CDR2 are MNHEY and SVGAGI. The CDR3 sequence: CASSVSGELFF.

This sequence joins TRBV28 and TRBJ1-1. The V gene's germline CDR1 is MDHEN and CDR2 SYDVKM. This CDR3 comprises 13 residues. The chain's CDR3 is CASIPHRNTEAFF.

This chain links TRBV6-1 with TRBJ2-4; without DNA, the TCRdb call of TRBD1 cannot be checked. The CDR3 is 15 amino acids. Germline CDR1 is MNHNS and CDR2 is SASEGT. CDR3: CASRSGREFGNIQYF.

The J gene is TRBJ1-1, the V gene TRBV10-3. CDR1 is ENHRY, CDR2 SYGVKD, per germline. This CDR3 comprises 15 residues. CDR3 loop: CAIRLDPLMNTEAFF.

The CDR3 loop reads CASSWTGTGSYEQYF. The chain recombines TRBV5-1 with TRBJ2-7; the TCRdb call, TRBD1, lacks DNA for checking. CDR1 SGHRS and CDR2 YFSETQ come from the germline V gene. CDR3 length: 15 residues.

The V and J genes are TRBV5-1 and TRBJ2-2; the TCRdb call, TRBD1, lacks DNA for checking. Germline V lookup: CDR1 SGHRS, CDR2 YFSETQ. The CDR3 runs 15 residues. CDR3 amino acids: CASSSTDPNTGELFF.

V and J are TRBV12-3 or TRBV12-4 and TRBJ2-3; lacking DNA, the TRBD2 call made by TCRdb goes unchecked. The CDR3 is 15 amino acids. The CDR3 spells CASSPREPSTDTQYF.

This sequence joins TRBV3-1 and TRBJ1-1; the TCRdb D gene call, TRBD1, has no DNA to confirm it. Germline V gene lookup returns CDR1 LGHDT and CDR2 YNNKEL (reference sequence). The CDR3 has 13 residues. CDR3 region: CASSQVRGTEAFF.

The V and J genes are TRBV28 and TRBJ1-5; the TRBD1 assignment by TCRdb is unverifiable without DNA. The CDR3 is 14 residues long. CDR1 is MDHEN, CDR2 SYDVKM, per germline. CDR3 in amino acids: CASSYNRNNQPQHF.

The chain uses TRBV20-1 and TRBJ2-3; TCRdb calls TRBD2, which cannot be checked without DNA. The CDR3 extends over 15 amino acids. Germline V lookup: CDR1 DFQATT, CDR2 SNEGSKA (reference sequence). The CDR3 spells CSASGRGGFTDTQYF.

The CDR3 sequence: CASSYSGFGQPQHF. V usage is TRBV6-5 and J usage is TRBJ1-5. The CDR3 is made up of 14 amino acids. In germline, CDR1 is MNHEY, CDR2 SVGAGI.

V usage is TRBV4-3 and J usage is TRBJ2-5; TCRdb proposes TRBD1, but this gene call is untestable without DNA. CDR1 LGHNA and CDR2 YSLEER come from the germline V gene. The CDR3 covers 15 residues. CDR3 in amino acids: CASSQDQTGSETQYF.